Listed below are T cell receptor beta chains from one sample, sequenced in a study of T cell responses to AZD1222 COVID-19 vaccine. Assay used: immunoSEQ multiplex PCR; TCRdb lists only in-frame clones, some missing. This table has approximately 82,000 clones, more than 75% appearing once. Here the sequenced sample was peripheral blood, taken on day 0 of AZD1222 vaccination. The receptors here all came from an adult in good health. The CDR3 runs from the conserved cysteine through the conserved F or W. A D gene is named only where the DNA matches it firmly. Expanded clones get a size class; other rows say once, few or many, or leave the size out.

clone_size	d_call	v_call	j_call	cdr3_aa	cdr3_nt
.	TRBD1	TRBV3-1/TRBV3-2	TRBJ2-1	CASSQDRGGQGARQEQFF	TGTGCCAGCAGCCAAGATAGAGGGGGACAGGGGGCCAGGCAAGAGCAGTTCTTC
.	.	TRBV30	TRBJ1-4	CAWDRSANEKLFF	TGTGCCTGGGACAGGTCAGCTAATGAAAAACTGTTTTTT
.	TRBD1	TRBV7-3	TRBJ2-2	CASSSPGGIGELFF	TGTGCCAGCAGCTCCCCAGGGGGCATCGGGGAGCTGTTTTTT
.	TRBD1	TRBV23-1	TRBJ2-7	CASSHMGQATSYEQYF	TGCGCCAGCAGTCACATGGGACAGGCCACCTCCTACGAGCAGTACTTC
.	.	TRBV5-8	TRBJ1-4	CASSADIATNEKLFF	TGTGCCAGCAGCGCTGACATCGCAACTAATGAAAAACTGTTTTTT
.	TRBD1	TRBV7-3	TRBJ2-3	CASTLQGLIDTQYF	TGTGCCAGCACCCTACAGGGGTTGATAGATACGCAGTATTTT
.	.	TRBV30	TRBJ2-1	CAWNPPYSYNEQFF	TGTGCCTGGAATCCCCCCTACTCCTACAATGAGCAGTTCTTC
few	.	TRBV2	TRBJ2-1	CASSVSLGDVSFF	TGTGCCAGCAGTGTTTCGTTGGGGGACGTGTCGTTCTTC
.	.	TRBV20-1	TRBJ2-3	CSGEVGDTQYF	TGCAGTGGGGAGGTTGGAGATACGCAGTATTTT
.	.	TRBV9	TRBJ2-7	CASSEGNRRGPSLYF	TGTGCCAGCAGCGAAGGCAACCGCAGGGGCCCGTCCCTGTACTTC
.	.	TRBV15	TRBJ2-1	CATSRLPGPTRSSYNEQFF	TGTGCCACCAGCAGACTCCCGGGACCCACAAGAAGCTCCTACAATGAGCAGTTCTTC
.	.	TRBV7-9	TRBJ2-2	CASSQEWTLANTGELFF	TGTGCCAGCAGCCAAGAGTGGACGCTAGCGAACACCGGGGAGCTGTTTTTT
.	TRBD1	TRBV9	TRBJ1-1	CASSVGQGMMNTEAFF	TGTGCCAGCAGCGTGGGACAGGGGATGATGAACACTGAAGCTTTCTTT
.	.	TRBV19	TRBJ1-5	CASSIHSLVEPQHF	TGTGCCAGTAGTATCCACAGCCTCGTCGAGCCCCAGCATTTT
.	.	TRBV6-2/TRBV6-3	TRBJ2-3	CASSYSTLRVDTQYF	TGTGCCAGCAGTTACTCGACCCTGAGGGTCGACACGCAGTATTTT
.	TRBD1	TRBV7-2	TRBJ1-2	CASSAGQGYGYTF	TGTGCCAGCAGCGCCGGACAGGGCTATGGCTACACCTTC
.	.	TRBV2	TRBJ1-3	CASGGGHSGNTIYF	TGTGCCAGCGGCGGGGGACACTCTGGAAACACCATATATTTT
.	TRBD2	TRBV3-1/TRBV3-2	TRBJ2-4	CASSLGGGSGIQYF	TGTGCCAGCAGCCTCGGGGGGGGATCTGGTATTCAGTACTTC
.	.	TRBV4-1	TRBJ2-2	CASSQEVGQANTGELFF	TGCGCCAGCAGCCAAGAGGTTGGGCAGGCGAACACCGGGGAGCTGTTTTTT
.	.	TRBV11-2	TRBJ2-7	CASSPSGSRGGYF	TGTGCCAGCAGCCCCTCGGGATCCAGGGGTGGGTACTTC
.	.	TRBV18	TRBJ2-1	CASSPQSNEQFF	TGTGCCAGCTCACCTCAGAGCAATGAGCAGTTCTTC
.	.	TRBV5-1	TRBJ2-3	CASSFPGEDTQYF	TGCGCCAGCAGCTTCCCAGGAGAAGATACGCAGTATTTT
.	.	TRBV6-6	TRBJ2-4	CASSPPPGNIQYF	TGTGCCAGCAGTCCTCCGCCGGGGAACATTCAGTACTTC
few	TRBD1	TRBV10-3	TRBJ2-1	CAITPTGNSYNEQFF	TGTGCCATCACCCCGACAGGGAACTCCTACAATGAGCAGTTCTTC
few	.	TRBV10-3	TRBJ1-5	CATHGDRRDQPQHF	TGTGCCACACACGGAGACAGGAGGGATCAGCCCCAGCATTTT
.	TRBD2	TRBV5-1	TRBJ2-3	CASSRTSGGARAYTDTQYF	TGCGCCAGCAGCAGGACTAGCGGGGGGGCGCGAGCATACACAGATACGCAGTATTTT
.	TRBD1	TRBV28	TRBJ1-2	CASSFTPGQGSGYTF	TGTGCCAGCAGTTTCACTCCGGGACAGGGGAGCGGCTACACCTTC
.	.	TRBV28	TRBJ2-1	CASSLGEQFF	TGTGCCAGCAGTTTGGGTGAGCAGTTCTTC
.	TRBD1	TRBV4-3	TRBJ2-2	CASSQRDRGSGELFF	TGCGCCAGCAGCCAAAGGGACAGGGGGTCCGGGGAGCTGTTTTTT
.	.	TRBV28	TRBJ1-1	CASCRPGTLSIEAFF	TGTGCCAGCTGTCGTCCGGGGACACTGAGTATTGAAGCTTTCTTT
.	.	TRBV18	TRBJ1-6	CASSPPASGKNSPLHF	TGTGCCAGCTCACCACCGGCTTCCGGGAAGAATTCACCCCTCCACTTT
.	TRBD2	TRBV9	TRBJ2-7	CASSPSSGGHEQYF	TGTGCCAGCAGCCCTTCTAGCGGGGGTCACGAGCAGTACTTC
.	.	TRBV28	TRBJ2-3	CASSFWGNRGDTQYF	TGTGCCAGCAGTTTTTGGGGAAACCGCGGAGATACGCAGTATTTT
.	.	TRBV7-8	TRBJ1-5	CASSLVSAGEYSNQPQHF	TGTGCCAGCAGCTTAGTCTCGGCAGGAGAGTATAGCAATCAGCCCCAGCATTTT
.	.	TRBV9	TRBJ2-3	CASSATPVDTQYF	TGTGCCAGCAGCGCTACGCCGGTAGATACGCAGTATTTT
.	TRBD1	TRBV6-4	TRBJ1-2	CASRTQGQGNYGYTF	TGTGCCAGCCGAACTCAAGGACAGGGCAACTATGGCTACACCTTC
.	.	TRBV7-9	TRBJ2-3	CASSSTVSTDTQYF	TGTGCCAGCAGCTCTACGGTTAGCACAGATACGCAGTATTTT
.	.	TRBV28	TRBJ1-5	CASRPPHQPQHF	TGTGCCAGCAGACCTCCACATCAGCCCCAGCATTTT
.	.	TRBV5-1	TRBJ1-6	CASSFIPGRSNSPLHF	TGCGCCAGCAGCTTTATTCCGGGACGGAGTAATTCACCCCTCCACTTT
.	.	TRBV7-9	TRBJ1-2	CASSFDSRLNGYTF	TGTGCCAGCAGCTTTGACAGCCGGTTGAATGGCTACACCTTC
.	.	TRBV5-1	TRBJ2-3	CASSLGGPSTDTQYF	TGCGCCAGCAGCTTGGGAGGGCCTAGCACAGATACGCAGTATTTT
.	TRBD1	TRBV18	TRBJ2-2	CASSPPGNRGLNTGELFF	TGTGCCAGCTCACCACCAGGGAACAGGGGGCTGAACACCGGGGAGCTGTTTTTT
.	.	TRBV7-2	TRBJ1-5	CASSLGGGDPNQPQHF	TGTGCCAGCAGCTTAGGAGGGGGGGACCCGAATCAGCCCCAGCATTTT
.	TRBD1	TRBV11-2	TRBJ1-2	CASSLDLGRGDGYTF	TGTGCCAGCAGCTTAGATCTCGGCAGGGGGGATGGCTACACCTTC
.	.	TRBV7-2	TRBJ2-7	CASSPSYEQYF	TGTGCCAGCAGCCCTAGCTACGAGCAGTACTTC
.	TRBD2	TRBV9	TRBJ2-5	CASSAGLAGGVQETQYF	TGTGCCAGCAGCGCGGGACTAGCGGGGGGCGTCCAAGAGACCCAGTACTTC
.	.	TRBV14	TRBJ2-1	CASSPRGSHWNEQFF	TGTGCCAGCAGCCCCCGGGGGTCCCACTGGAATGAGCAGTTCTTC
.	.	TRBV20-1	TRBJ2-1	CSALRGHEQFF	TGCAGTGCTTTGCGAGGCCATGAGCAGTTCTTC
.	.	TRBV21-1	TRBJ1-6	CASSPGPGSHNSPLHF	TGTGCCAGCAGCCCCGGGCCAGGGTCCCATAATTCACCCCTCCACTTT
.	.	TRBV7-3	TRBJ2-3	CASSLRQETDTQYF	TGTGCCAGCAGCTTAAGGCAGGAGACAGATACGCAGTATTTT
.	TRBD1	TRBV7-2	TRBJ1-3	CASSLGTGPFSGNTIYF	TGTGCCAGCAGCCTAGGGACAGGGCCCTTCTCTGGAAACACCATATATTTT
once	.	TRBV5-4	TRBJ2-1	CASSSAGTPSREQFF	TGTGCCAGCAGCTCGGCCGGGACACCCTCAAGGGAGCAGTTCTTC
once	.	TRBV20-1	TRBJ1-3	CSASKGYGNTIYF	TGCAGTGCTAGTAAGGGGTATGGAAACACCATATATTTT
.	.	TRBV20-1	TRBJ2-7	CSARDLRGQYF	TGCAGTGCTAGAGATTTGAGGGGGCAGTACTTC
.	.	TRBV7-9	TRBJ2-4	CASSLGQPKNIQYF	TGTGCCAGCAGCTTAGGTCAGCCCAAAAACATTCAGTACTTC
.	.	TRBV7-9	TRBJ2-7	CASSISIYEQYF	TGTGCCAGCAGCATCAGTATCTACGAGCAGTACTTC
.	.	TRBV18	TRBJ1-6	CASSPTGGGAYNSPLHF	TGTGCCAGCTCACCCACCGGGGGGGGCGCGTATAATTCACCCCTCCACTTT
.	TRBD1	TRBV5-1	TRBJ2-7	CASSSDRIGYEQYF	TGCGCCAGCAGCTCGGACAGGATTGGCTACGAGCAGTACTTC
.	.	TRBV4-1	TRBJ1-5	CASSQDVGGSQPQHF	TGCGCCAGCAGCCAAGATGTGGGGGGCAGTCAGCCCCAGCATTTT
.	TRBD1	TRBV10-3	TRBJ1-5	CAISGRQGDGQPQHF	TGTGCCATCAGTGGAAGACAGGGGGACGGTCAGCCCCAGCATTTT